The rows below give T cell receptor beta chains drawn from one sample of a study of cytomegalovirus exposure and HLA in healthy donors. Profiling relied on immunoSEQ multiplex PCR, and the TCRdb table lists in-frame clones only, not all of them. This repertoire shows under 250,000 clones, approximately 80% found once; its top ten account for 8%. Sequencing input: PBMCs. Receptors originate from a woman aged 60-70 years in good health and CMV-seropositive. Both conserved end residues are part of each CDR3. The order of the fields is J gene, V gene, clone size, D gene, CDR3 protein, CDR3 DNA. D genes are given only for firm matches. Clone size is shown for a subset of rows, as once, few, many or a class of expanded clone.

TRBJ2-2 TRBV6-1 - TRBD1 CASKTGGHGELFF TGTGCCAGCAAAACAGGGGGGCACGGGGAGCTGTTTTTT
TRBJ1-2 TRBV5-4 - - CASSLDREAGGYTF TGTGCCAGCAGCTTGGACAGGGAAGCTGGAGGCTACACCTTC
TRBJ1-5 TRBV2 - - CASSERGPNQPQHF TGTGCCAGCAGTGAAAGGGGTCCCAATCAGCCCCAGCATTTT
TRBJ2-1 TRBV9 - TRBD1 CASSVAGGQVGDEQFF TGTGCCAGCAGCGTAGCTGGGGGACAGGTAGGCGATGAGCAGTTCTTC
TRBJ1-2 TRBV27 - TRBD1 CASTSRDRGRPANYGYTF TGTGCCAGCACCTCTCGGGACAGGGGCCGCCCGGCTAACTATGGCTACACCTTC
TRBJ2-1 TRBV25-1 - - CASSERPRPGGYEQFF TGTGCCAGCAGTGAACGCCCGCGCCCGGGGGGCTATGAGCAGTTCTTC
TRBJ2-7 TRBV5-1 - - CAHYEQYF TGCGCACACTACGAGCAGTACTTC
TRBJ2-1 TRBV30 - - CAWSVTYNEQFF TGTGCCTGGAGTGTTACCTACAATGAGCAGTTCTTC
TRBJ2-5 TRBV29-1 - TRBD2 CSVGLAGGGGETQYF TGCAGCGTCGGACTAGCGGGAGGAGGTGGGGAGACCCAGTACTTC
TRBJ2-3 TRBV28 - - CASSLRKASGTDTQYF TGTGCCAGCAGTTTGAGAAAGGCTAGCGGCACAGATACGCAGTATTTT
TRBJ1-5 TRBV18 - TRBD1 CASSPGQGRNQPQHF TGTGCCAGCTCCCCCGGACAGGGTCGCAATCAGCCCCAGCATTTT
TRBJ2-5 TRBV6-6 few TRBD2 CASSYETSGSETQYF TGTGCCAGCAGTTACGAGACTAGCGGATCGGAGACCCAGTACTTC
TRBJ2-3 TRBV7-2 - - CASSLGWWERADTQYF TGTGCCAGCAGCTTAGGGTGGTGGGAGAGGGCAGATACGCAGTATTTT
TRBJ2-7 TRBV10-2 - TRBD2 CASSETTSGSYEQYF TGCGCCAGCAGTGAGACAACTAGCGGGAGTTACGAGCAGTACTTC
TRBJ1-5 TRBV23-1 - - CASSQKRGTVNQPQHF TGCGCCAGCAGTCAAAAAAGGGGGACCGTGAATCAGCCCCAGCATTTT
TRBJ1-6 TRBV4-1 - - CASSQEGQGNSPLHF TGCGCCAGCAGCCAAGAGGGCCAGGGGAATTCACCCCTCCACTTT
TRBJ1-1 TRBV19 - - CASPPVGARRVTEAFF TGTGCCAGCCCGCCCGTAGGGGCCCGGAGGGTCACTGAAGCTTTCTTT
TRBJ1-4 TRBV30 - - CAWRKIVRGPEKLFF TGTGCCTGGAGAAAAATTGTCAGGGGCCCTGAAAAACTGTTTTTT
TRBJ2-7 TRBV14 few TRBD2 CASSQTGRITEQYF TGTGCCAGCAGCCAAACCGGGAGGATTACCGAGCAGTACTTC
TRBJ2-7 TRBV4-1 - TRBD2 CASSQDRGTTFSYEQYF TGCGCCAGCAGCCAAGATCGGGGGACTACATTCTCCTACGAGCAGTACTTC
TRBJ2-1 TRBV11-1 - - CASSPPFRDKGANEQFF TGTGCCAGCAGCCCTCCTTTTCGGGACAAAGGGGCAAATGAGCAGTTCTTC
TRBJ2-7 TRBV11-2 - - CASSLDRTYEQYF TGTGCCAGCAGCCTCGACAGGACCTACGAGCAGTACTTC
TRBJ2-3 TRBV7-9 - TRBD2 CSSSPTNLELAVTDTQYF TGTTCCAGCAGCCCGACCAATCTAGAACTAGCGGTCACAGATACGCAGTATTTT
TRBJ1-1 TRBV7-7 few - CASSHTLNTEAFF TGTGCCAGCAGCCATACACTGAACACTGAAGCTTTCTTT
TRBJ2-1 TRBV29-1 - - CSVGQGNEQFF TGCAGCGTTGGTCAGGGGAATGAGCAGTTCTTC
TRBJ1-2 TRBV7-9 - - CASSLEGYGYTF TGTGCCAGCAGCTTAGAGGGGTATGGCTACACCTTC
TRBJ2-1 TRBV7-2 - - CASSLDSGVYNEQFF TGTGCCAGCAGCTTAGACTCAGGGGTCTACAATGAGCAGTTCTTC
TRBJ1-2 TRBV29-1 - - CSAQPGDYGYTF TGCAGCGCCCAGCCAGGGGACTATGGCTACACCTTC
TRBJ2-1 TRBV12-5 - - CASGFVPPFNEQFF TGTGCTAGTGGTTTCGTCCCTCCTTTCAATGAGCAGTTCTTC
TRBJ1-1 TRBV9 - TRBD1 CASSPPGQGTEAFF TGTGCCAGCAGTCCACCGGGACAGGGGACTGAAGCTTTCTTT
TRBJ2-5 TRBV6-5 - - CASSYLGAETQYF TGTGCCAGCAGTTATCTGGGGGCAGAGACCCAGTACTTC
TRBJ2-1 TRBV30 - - CACIHRAFYNEQFF TGTGCCTGTATTCACAGGGCGTTCTACAATGAGCAGTTCTTC
TRBJ2-1 TRBV9 - TRBD1 CASSALDRHNEQFF TGTGCCAGCAGCGCATTGGACAGGCACAATGAGCAGTTCTTC
TRBJ1-4 TRBV6-5 - - CASSSPPENEKLFF TGTGCCAGCAGTTCCCCTCCGGAGAATGAAAAACTGTTTTTT
TRBJ1-1 TRBV7-9 - - CSSDLKTGPTEAFF TGTTCCAGCGACCTTAAGACGGGTCCCACTGAAGCTTTCTTT
TRBJ1-2 TRBV19 - TRBD1 CASTKDWGQLYGYTF TGTGCCAGTACTAAGGATTGGGGACAGCTCTATGGCTACACCTTC
TRBJ2-1 TRBV6-4 - TRBD2 CASSSGLAGGGEQFF TGTGCCAGCAGCTCGGGACTAGCGGGAGGCGGGGAGCAGTTCTTC
TRBJ2-5 TRBV18 - TRBD2 CASSPLRTSSVQETQYF TGTGCCAGCTCACCACTCCGGACTAGCTCTGTCCAAGAGACCCAGTACTTC